Below are 18 T cell receptor beta chains sequenced from a single sample in a study of Graves' ophthalmopathy and Graves' hyperthyroidism. Beta-chain TCR CDR3 regions were amplified from RNA transcripts. Following a first-round RT-PCR that used HTBI primers, a second-round multiplex PCR was carried out. TCRdb fed the multiplex PCR reads into MiXCR, producing one record per CDR3 protein. The table shows over a million distinct CDR3 sequences, with about two fifths occurring only once. The sample taken for sequencing was peripheral blood or thyroid tissue (not recorded which). The source of these receptors is an adult man with Graves' hyperthyroidism.

The chain recombines TRBV6-5 with TRBJ2-2; no firm D call. CDR3 length: 16 amino acids. The germline gives CDR1 MNHEY, CDR2 SVGAGI. Between the trimmed V and J ends, which lost 4 bases and 5 bases, there was a span of 17 bases. The CDR3 region is CASSSVLKDDTGELFF. In nucleotides, the CDR3 is TGTGCCAGCAGTTCCGTCTTGAAAGACGATACCGGGGAGCTGTTTTTT.

V gene TRBV15 combines with J gene TRBJ1-5; D unclear. The CDR3 is 14 amino acids. V was shortened by 3 bases and J by 4 bases, with 10 bases between the two germline ends. CDR1 is LNHNV, CDR2 YYDKDF, per germline (reference sequence). The CDR3 nucleotides are TGTGCCACCAGCAGCGCAGGAGCAAATCAGCCCCAGCATTTT. Encoded protein: CATSSAGANQPQHF. The full variable domain, rest sourced from reference TRBV15 and TRBJ1-5, is DAMVIQNPRYQVTQFGKPVTLSCSQTLNHNVMYWYQQKSSQAPKLLFHYYDKDFNNEADTPDNFQSRRPNTSFCFLDIRSPGLGDTAMYLCATSSAGANQPQHFGDGTRLSIL.

Details on this clonotype: A read error is possible here, since a much larger clone lies one base away. The chain links TRBV20-1 to TRBJ1-2, with D unclear. CDR3 length: 14 residues. The V end lost 0 bases, the J end lost 2 bases, and 10 bases lay between the germline ends. CDR1 and CDR2 (germline): DFQATT, SNEGSKA (reference sequence). DNA of the CDR3: TGCAGTGCTAGAGAGATGATAGGAAACTATGGCTACACCTTC. Protein: CSAREMIGNYGYTF.

This clonotype was seen only a few times. At one boundary the junction diverges from the germline segment, which might be a read error. The chain has TRBV10-3 and TRBJ2-5, with D unclear. Germline V gene sequence: CDR1 ENHRY, CDR2 SYGVKD. This CDR3 contains 16 residues. In DNA form, the CDR3 reads TGTGCCAGCAGTGGAAAACTACCGGGCCTCCAAGAGACCCAGTACTTC. This translates into CASSGKLPGLQETQYF.

This clonotype has a handful of counts. An end of the junction does not agree with germline; a read error may underlie this. The chain has TRBV10-3 and TRBJ2-7; TRBD1 might be the D (5 bases). The CDR3 runs to 14 residues. Germline-derived CDR1 and CDR2 are ENHRY and SYGVKD. The CDR3 DNA reads TGTGCCAGCAGTTACGGCAGGGAAAGCTACGAGCAGTACTTC. This encodes CASSYGRESYEQYF.

The rearrangement joins TRBV20-1 to TRBJ1-5; 8 bases are a match to TRBD1. CDR3 length: 16 residues. CDR1 is DFQATT, CDR2 SNEGSKA, per germline (reference sequence). V shed 3 bases and J 1 base; nucleotides not matched to a gene: 8. The CDR3 DNA sequence: TGCAGTGCTAGCAGTCAGGGGGCCCCGAGCAATCAGCCCCAGCATTTT. Translating it yields CSASSQGAPSNQPQHF.

V and J are TRBV11-2 and TRBJ2-7; the match to TRBD2 covers 14 bases. Germline CDR1 reads SGHAT; CDR2 reads FQNNGV. CDR3 length: 16 residues. Trimming removed 5 bases from V and 0 bases from J; junction bases left unmatched: 3. The CDR3 region has the DNA TGTGCCAGCAGCAAGACTAGCGGGGGGGCCTCCTACGAGCAGTACTTC. Its protein is CASSKTSGGASYEQYF.

The sample holds many counts of this clonotype. The chain combines TRBV15 with TRBJ1-5, with TRBD1 as a possible D gene (6 bases). Per germline, CDR1 LNHNV and CDR2 YYDKDF (reference sequence). This CDR3 contains 13 residues. The V end lost 0 bases, the J end lost 7 bases, and 7 bases lay between the germline ends. CDR3 bases: TGTGCCACCAGCAGAGATCAGGGGCAGCCCCAGCATTTT. This translates into CATSRDQGQPQHF.

The table lists this clonotype with many counts. The chain uses TRBV4-1 and TRBJ1-5; D is undetermined. This CDR3 is 16 amino acids long. Germline V CDR1 and CDR2: MGHRA, YSYEKL. The germline V and J ends were trimmed by 4 bases and 3 bases, with 16 bases remaining between them. The CDR3 region is CASSPIARNNNQPQHF. For the CDR3, the DNA is TGCGCCAGCAGCCCCATAGCCCGAAACAACAATCAGCCCCAGCATTTT.

This clonotype has more than one count but fewer than ten. This may be a read error, as it is one base from a much larger clone. The genes are TRBV12-3 or TRBV12-4 and TRBJ1-6; unclear D gene. V dropped 6 bases and J dropped 6 bases, with 9 bases sitting between them. The CDR3 consists of 13 residues. The CDR3 loop is CASSFMGNSPLHF. The CDR3 bases are TGTGCCAGCAGCTTCATGGGTAATTCACCCCTCCACTTT.

This clonotype has a single count. The genes are TRBV6-6 and TRBJ2-5; perhaps TRBD1 as D (5 bases). Between the trimmed V and J ends, which lost 2 bases and 2 bases, there was a span of 12 bases. Germline CDR1 and CDR2: MNHNY and SVGAGI (reference sequence). The CDR3 loop spans 15 amino acids. The chain's CDR3 is CASSYGAEVQETQYF. Here the CDR3 DNA reads TGTGCCAGCAGTTACGGGGCAGAAGTTCAAGAGACCCAGTACTTC.

This clonotype has only a few counts. The gene calls are TRBV2 and TRBJ2-7; TRBD2 aligns across 11 bases. Germline CDR1 is SNHLY and CDR2 is FYNNEI. This CDR3 is 16 amino acids long. Trimming cost V 4 bases and J 2 bases; bases outside gene matches: 7. The CDR3 loop reads CASSGTSGRPTYEQYF. The DNA of the CDR3 is TGTGCCAGCAGTGGGACTAGCGGGCGACCTACCTACGAGCAGTACTTC.

This clonotype is a singleton in its sample. The J gene is TRBJ1-1, the V gene TRBV29-1; no clear D gene. Looked up from germline, CDR1 is SQVTM and CDR2 is ANQGSEA. Trimming left V 1 base short and J 8 bases short, with 17 bases between. CDR3 length: 14 amino acids. The CDR3 DNA reads TGCAGCGTTGAAGCGTCAGGTCCCGAACGAGAAGCTTTCTTT. Protein sequence: CSVEASGPEREAFF.

The chain has TRBV11-2 and TRBJ2-7, with D possibly TRBD2 on 6 matching bases. The ends were cut back, 3 bases at V and 5 bases at J, with 11 bases in the middle. Looked up from germline, CDR1 is SGHAT and CDR2 is FQNNGV. The length of the CDR3 is 13 residues. CDR3 DNA: TGTGCCAGCAGCTTCATAGGGAGGAACGAGCAGTACTTC. Translation gives CASSFIGRNEQYF.

This chain links TRBV2 with TRBJ1-1, with 7 bases aligning to TRBD1. V was clipped by 8 bases and J by 1 base; unmatched bases: 4. Germline CDR1 and CDR2: SNHLY and FYNNEI. This CDR3 has 13 residues. CDR3 in amino acids: CASEGQSNTEAFF. DNA of the CDR3: TGTGCCAGCGAGGGACAGTCGAACACTGAAGCTTTCTTT.

The table lists this clonotype with many counts. This rearrangement joins TRBV10-2 to TRBJ2-7, with 12 bases fitting TRBD2. V lost 4 bases, J lost 0 bases, and 4 bases stayed unmatched. This CDR3 comprises 16 residues. Per the germline V gene, CDR1 is WSHSY and CDR2 is SAAADI. CDR3 DNA sequence: TGCGCCAGCAGTGCCGGACTAGCGGGGAGCTCCTACGAGCAGTACTTC. Amino acid sequence: CASSAGLAGSSYEQYF.

A single count supports this clonotype. The genes are TRBV7-2 and TRBJ1-1, with 11 nucleotides matching TRBD1. Per the germline V gene, CDR1 is SGHTA and CDR2 is FQGNSA. Germline trimming cut 5 bases from V and 5 bases from J; bases unmatched to any gene: 13. The CDR3 loop spans 17 amino acids. CDR3 sequence: CASSQGTGGRGFTEAFF. The CDR3 nucleotides are TGTGCCAGCAGCCAGGGGACAGGGGGGCGCGGGTTTACTGAAGCTTTCTTT.

On this clonotype: The missing conserved phenylalanine or tryptophan at the end of this CDR3 makes a read error likely. No DNA is shown, since the ends of the CDR3 on it are uncertain; the CDR3 is the one TCRdb lists. The chain couples TRBV10-3 to TRBJ1-6; no check of the table's D call, TRBD1, against the DNA was made. The CDR3 has 10 residues if both end residues are counted. The germline V gene encodes CDR1 ENHRY and CDR2 SYGVKD. CDR3 amino acids: CAIWGGQFSS.